This passage covers 11 T cell receptor beta chains from one sample sequenced in a study of CD8+ T cells in alopecia areata. Treatment denoted: oral pan-JAK inhibitor, 5-10 mg twice daily. Once RNA had been extracted, it was reverse transcribed into cDNA to act as the sequencing template. Produced via immunoSEQ multiplex PCR; TCRdb's table is partial and in-frame only. The sample consists of some 200,000 clones, about 60% of them appearing once. The sample in question was CD4+ T cells sorted from blood, obtained at week 4, from a patient treated with tofacitinib. These receptors were collected from a human donor with alopecia areata.

As concerns this clone: Other DNA sequences from this sample encode an identical CDR3 as well. This chain connects TRBV5-1 to TRBJ2-2; D uncertain. Germline lookup yields CDR1 SGHRS and CDR2 YFSETQ. V lost 0 bases and J lost 3, with 3 bases in between. This CDR3 spans 13 amino acids. CDR3 coding DNA: TGCGCCAGCAGCTTGGGTGACACCGGGGAGCTGTTTTTT. Amino acids: CASSLGDTGELFF.

As for this clone: The sample holds other DNA sequences that translate to the same CDR3. V gene TRBV29-1 combines with J gene TRBJ2-5; D ambiguous. Germline V gene data show CDR1 as SQVTM and CDR2 as ANQGSEA. The V gene lost 4 bases and the J gene lost 1 base, with 7 bases spanning the gap. This CDR3 spans 12 amino acids. In DNA form, the CDR3 reads TGCAGCGTTGCAAAGGGCCAAGAGACCCAGTACTTC. It specifies CSVAKGQETQYF. Filled out from reference TRBV29-1 and TRBJ2-5, the complete variable domain reads SAVISQKPSRDICQRGTSLTIQCQVDSQVTMMFWYRQQPGQSLTLIATANQGSEATYESGFVIDKFPISRPNLTFSTLTVSNMSPEDSSIYLCSVAKGQETQYFGPGTRLLVL.

The chain employs TRBV4-3 and TRBJ1-2; D perhaps matches TRBD1 (6 bases). CDR3 size: 16 residues. Trimming cost V 2 bases and J 4 bases, with 17 bases left between them. Germline CDR1 reads LGHNA; CDR2 reads YSLEER. The CDR3 coding sequence is TGCGCCAGCAGCCAATCAGCAGGGGCCGGTGGCTATGGCTACACCTTC. It codes for CASSQSAGAGGYGYTF.

Points on this clone: At one end, the junction sequence differs from germline, possibly due to a read error. The V call is TRBV4-1, the J call TRBJ2-3, with 7 bases that match TRBD2. The CDR3 spans 12 residues. CDR1 is MGHRA, CDR2 YSYEKL, per germline. The CDR3 loop is CASSLGGSGAGF. CDR3 DNA sequence: TGCGCCAGCAGCCTCGGGGGGTCCGGAGCGGGCTTT.

The chain carries TRBV5-1 and TRBJ1-6; D might be TRBD1 (6 bases). Germline V gene sequence: CDR1 SGHRS, CDR2 YFSETQ. The length of the CDR3 is 15 residues. Trimming took off 7 bases at V and 9 bases at J, with 20 bases between the two ends. Here the CDR3 DNA reads TGCGCCAGCCGATTCGGGAACGAGGGGGTTTCACCCCTCCACTTT. As protein: CASRFGNEGVSPLHF.

This chain uses TRBV27 with TRBJ2-5, with D perhaps being TRBD1 or TRBD2 (5 bases each). Germline CDR1 reads MNHEY; CDR2 reads SMNVEV (reference sequence). The V end was cut by 2 bases, the J end by 3 bases, with 10 bases between. The CDR3 extends over 14 amino acids. The CDR3 DNA reads as TGTGCCAGCAGTTTAGCCGGGGCTAAAGAGACCCAGTACTTC. Amino acids: CASSLAGAKETQYF.

This clone has only one observation. The chain couples TRBV7-9 to TRBJ2-6, with D unclear. The germline V gene has CDR1 SEHNR and CDR2 FQNEAQ (reference sequence). Trimming left V 5 bases short and J 0 bases short, with 8 bases between. This CDR3 has 15 residues. CDR3 sequence: CASSPPASGANVLTF. As DNA, the CDR3 is TGTGCCAGCAGCCCGCCTGCCTCTGGGGCCAACGTCCTGACTTTC.

This clone was counted a few times. V is TRBV7-2 and J is TRBJ2-1; D possibly corresponds to TRBD1 (7 bases). CDR3 length: 16 amino acids. Between the trimmed V and J ends, which lost 4 bases and 4 bases, there was a span of 17 bases. Germline CDR1 reads SGHTA; CDR2 reads FQGNSA. The CDR3, as DNA: TGTGCCAGCAGCTCCTCCGACAGGGCGGGGTACAATGAGCAGTTCTTC. Protein: CASSSSDRAGYNEQFF.

The chain couples TRBV18 to TRBJ1-5, with TRBD1 matching 8 bases. Germline V gene data show CDR1 as KGHSH and CDR2 as LQKENI. V was pared by 5 bases and J by 6 bases, with 9 bases of the junction left unmatched. The CDR3 runs 15 residues. The DNA of the CDR3 is TGTGCCAGCTCAGATCAGGGGGCTTTGGGTCAGCCCCAGCATTTT. Translated, it gives CASSDQGALGQPQHF.

The V call is TRBV7-9, the J call TRBJ2-2; no definite D call. Germline loops: CDR1 SEHNR, CDR2 FQNEAQ (reference sequence). The CDR3 is 14 amino acids. V was clipped by 5 bases and J by 11 bases, with 18 bases between them. The CDR3 DNA follows: TGTGCCAGCAGCGACCTCCGCTCAACCAGCGAGCTGTTTTTT. Translated: CASSDLRSTSELFF.

This clone has just a few counts. This rearrangement joins TRBV7-9 to TRBJ2-4; no clear D. Germline V gene lookup returns CDR1 SEHNR and CDR2 FQNEAQ (reference sequence). The CDR3 sequence is 14 residues long. V was pared by 5 bases and J by 2 bases, with 10 bases between. Written as DNA, the CDR3 is TGTGCCAGCAGCCCACAGCTTACCAAAAACATTCAGTACTTC. Its protein is CASSPQLTKNIQYF.